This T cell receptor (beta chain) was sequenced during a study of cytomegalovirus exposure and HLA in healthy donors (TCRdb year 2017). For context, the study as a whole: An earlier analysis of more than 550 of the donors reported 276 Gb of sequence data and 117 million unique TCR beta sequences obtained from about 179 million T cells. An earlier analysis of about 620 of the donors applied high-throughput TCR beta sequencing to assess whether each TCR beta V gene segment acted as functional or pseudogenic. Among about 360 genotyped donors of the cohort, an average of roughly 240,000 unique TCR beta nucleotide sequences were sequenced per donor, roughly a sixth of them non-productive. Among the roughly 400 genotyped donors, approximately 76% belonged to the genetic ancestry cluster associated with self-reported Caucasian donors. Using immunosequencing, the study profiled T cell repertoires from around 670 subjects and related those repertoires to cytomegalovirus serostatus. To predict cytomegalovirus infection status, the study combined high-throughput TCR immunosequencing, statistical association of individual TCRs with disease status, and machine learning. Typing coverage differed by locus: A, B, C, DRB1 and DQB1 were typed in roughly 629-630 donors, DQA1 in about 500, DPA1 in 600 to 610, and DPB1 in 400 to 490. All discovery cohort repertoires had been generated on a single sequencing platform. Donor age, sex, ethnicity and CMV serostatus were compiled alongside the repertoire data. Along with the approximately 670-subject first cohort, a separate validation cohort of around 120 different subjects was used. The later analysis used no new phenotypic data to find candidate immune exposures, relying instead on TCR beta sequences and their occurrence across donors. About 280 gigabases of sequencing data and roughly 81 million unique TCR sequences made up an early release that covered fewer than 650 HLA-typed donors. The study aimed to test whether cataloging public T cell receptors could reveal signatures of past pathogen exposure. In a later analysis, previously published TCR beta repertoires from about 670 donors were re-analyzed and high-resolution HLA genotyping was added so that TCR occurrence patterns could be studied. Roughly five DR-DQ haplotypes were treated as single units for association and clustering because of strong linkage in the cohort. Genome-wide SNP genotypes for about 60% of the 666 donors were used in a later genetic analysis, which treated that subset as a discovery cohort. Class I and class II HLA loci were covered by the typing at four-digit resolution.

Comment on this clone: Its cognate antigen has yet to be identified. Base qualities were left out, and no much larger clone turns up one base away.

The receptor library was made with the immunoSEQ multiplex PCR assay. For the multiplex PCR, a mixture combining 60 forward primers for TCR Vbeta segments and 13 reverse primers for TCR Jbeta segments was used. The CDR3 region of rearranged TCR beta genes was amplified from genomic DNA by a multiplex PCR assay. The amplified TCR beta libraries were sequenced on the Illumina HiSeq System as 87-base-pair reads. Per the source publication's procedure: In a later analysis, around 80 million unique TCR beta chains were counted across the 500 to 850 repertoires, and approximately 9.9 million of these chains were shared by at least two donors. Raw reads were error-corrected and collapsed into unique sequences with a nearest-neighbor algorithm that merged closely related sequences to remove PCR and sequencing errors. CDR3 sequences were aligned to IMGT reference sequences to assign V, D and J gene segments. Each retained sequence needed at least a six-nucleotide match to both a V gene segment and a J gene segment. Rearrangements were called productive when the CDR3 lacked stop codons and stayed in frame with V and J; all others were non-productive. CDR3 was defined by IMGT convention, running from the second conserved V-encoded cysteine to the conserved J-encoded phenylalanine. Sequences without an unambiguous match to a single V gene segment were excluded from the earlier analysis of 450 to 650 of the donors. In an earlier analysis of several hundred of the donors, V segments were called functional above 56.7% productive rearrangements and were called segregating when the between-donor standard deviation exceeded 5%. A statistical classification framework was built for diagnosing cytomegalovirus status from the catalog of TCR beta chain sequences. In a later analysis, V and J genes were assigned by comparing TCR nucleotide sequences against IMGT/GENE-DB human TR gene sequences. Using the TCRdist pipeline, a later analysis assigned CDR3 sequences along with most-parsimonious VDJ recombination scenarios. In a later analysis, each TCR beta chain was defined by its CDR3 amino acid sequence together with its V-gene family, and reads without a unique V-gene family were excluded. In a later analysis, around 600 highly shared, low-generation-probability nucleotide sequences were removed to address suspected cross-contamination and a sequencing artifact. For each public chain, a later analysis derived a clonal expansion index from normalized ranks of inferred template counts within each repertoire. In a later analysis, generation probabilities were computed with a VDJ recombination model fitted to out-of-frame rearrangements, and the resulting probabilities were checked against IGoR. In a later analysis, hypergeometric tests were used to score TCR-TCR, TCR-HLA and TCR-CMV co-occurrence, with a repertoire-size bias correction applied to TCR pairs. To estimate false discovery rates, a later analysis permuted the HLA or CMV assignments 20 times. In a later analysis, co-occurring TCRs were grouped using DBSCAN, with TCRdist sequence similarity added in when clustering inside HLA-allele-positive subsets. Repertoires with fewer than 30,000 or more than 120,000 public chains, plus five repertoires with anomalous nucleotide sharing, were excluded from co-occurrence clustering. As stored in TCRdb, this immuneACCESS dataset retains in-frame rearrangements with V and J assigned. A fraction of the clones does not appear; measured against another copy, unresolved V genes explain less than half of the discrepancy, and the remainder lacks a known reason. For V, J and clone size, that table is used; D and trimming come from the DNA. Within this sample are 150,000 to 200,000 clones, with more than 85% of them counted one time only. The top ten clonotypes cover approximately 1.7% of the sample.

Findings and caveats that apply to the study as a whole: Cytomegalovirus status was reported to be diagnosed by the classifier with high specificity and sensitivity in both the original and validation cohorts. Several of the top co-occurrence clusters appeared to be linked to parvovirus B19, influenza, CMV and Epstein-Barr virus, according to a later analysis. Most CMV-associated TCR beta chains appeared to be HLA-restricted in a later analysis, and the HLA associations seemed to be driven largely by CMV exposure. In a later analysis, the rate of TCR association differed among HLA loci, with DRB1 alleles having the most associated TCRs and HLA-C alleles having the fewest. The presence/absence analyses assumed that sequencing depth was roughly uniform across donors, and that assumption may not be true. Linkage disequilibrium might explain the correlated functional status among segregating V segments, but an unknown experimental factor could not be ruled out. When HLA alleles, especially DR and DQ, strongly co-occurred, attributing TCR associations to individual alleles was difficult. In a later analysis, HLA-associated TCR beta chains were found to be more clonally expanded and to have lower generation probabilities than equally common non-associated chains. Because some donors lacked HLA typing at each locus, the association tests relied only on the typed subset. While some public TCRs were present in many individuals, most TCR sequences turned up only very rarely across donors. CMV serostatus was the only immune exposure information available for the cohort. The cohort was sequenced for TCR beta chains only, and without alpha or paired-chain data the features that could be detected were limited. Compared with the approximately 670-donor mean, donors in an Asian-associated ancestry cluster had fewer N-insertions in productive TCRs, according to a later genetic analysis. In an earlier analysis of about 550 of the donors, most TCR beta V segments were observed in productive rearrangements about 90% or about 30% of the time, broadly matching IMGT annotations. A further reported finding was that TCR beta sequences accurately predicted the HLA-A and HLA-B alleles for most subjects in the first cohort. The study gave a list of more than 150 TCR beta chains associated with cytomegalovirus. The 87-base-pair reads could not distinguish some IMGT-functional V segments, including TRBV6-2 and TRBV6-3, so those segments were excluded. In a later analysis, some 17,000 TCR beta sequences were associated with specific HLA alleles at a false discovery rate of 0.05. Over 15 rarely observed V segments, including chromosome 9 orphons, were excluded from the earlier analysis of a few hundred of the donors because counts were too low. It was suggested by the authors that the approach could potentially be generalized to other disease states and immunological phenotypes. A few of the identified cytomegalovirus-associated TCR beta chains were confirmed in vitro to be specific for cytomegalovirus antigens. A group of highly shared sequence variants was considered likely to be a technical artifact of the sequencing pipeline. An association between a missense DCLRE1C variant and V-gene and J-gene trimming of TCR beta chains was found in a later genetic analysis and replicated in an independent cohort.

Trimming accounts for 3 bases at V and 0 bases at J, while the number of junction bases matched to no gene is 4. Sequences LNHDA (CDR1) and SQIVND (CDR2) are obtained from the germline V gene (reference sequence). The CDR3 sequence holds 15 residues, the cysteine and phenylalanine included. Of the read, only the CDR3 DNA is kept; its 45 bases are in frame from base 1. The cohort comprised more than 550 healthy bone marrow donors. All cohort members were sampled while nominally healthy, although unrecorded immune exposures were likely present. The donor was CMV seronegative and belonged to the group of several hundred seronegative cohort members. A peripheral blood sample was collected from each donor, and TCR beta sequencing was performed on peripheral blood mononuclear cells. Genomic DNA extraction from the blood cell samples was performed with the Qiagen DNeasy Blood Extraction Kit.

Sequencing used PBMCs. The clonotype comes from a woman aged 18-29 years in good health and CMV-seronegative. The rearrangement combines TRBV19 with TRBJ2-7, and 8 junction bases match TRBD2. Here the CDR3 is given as CASSIRGGSSYEQYF. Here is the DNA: TGTGCCAGTAGTATCCGGGGGGGGAGCTCCTACGAGCAGTACTTC. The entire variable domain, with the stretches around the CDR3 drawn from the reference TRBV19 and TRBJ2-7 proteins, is DGGITQSPKYLFRKEGQNVTLSCEQNLNHDAMYWYRQDPGQGLRLIYYSQIVNDFQKGDIAEGYSVSREKKESFPLTVTSAQKNPTAFYLCASSIRGGSSYEQYFGPGTRLTVT.